This is a list of T cell receptor beta chains from one sample in a study of CD8+ T cells in alopecia areata. Libraries were prepared by immunoSEQ multiplex PCR; TCRdb keeps only in-frame clonotypes and omits some of them. The data contain 150,000 or so clones, about 90% of them singletons. The sample consisted of CD8+ T cells sorted from blood, taken at week 0. The receptors here all came from a human donor with alopecia areata. CDR3s include the opening cysteine and the closing phenylalanine or tryptophan. Each record gives: V gene, J gene, clone size, D gene, CDR3 protein, CDR3 DNA. The D gene is left open where the match is weak. Clone sizes are given selectively: once, few, many, or a class where the clone is expanded.

v_call: TRBV19
j_call: TRBJ2-1
clone_size: once
d_call: -
cdr3_aa: CASSIPSWTSSYNEQFF
cdr3_nt: TGTGCCAGTAGTATCCCCTCGTGGACGAGCTCCTACAATGAGCAGTTCTTC

v_call: TRBV29-1
j_call: TRBJ2-1
clone_size: -
d_call: -
cdr3_aa: CSLVGAEPIYNEQFF
cdr3_nt: TGCAGCCTAGTCGGAGCGGAGCCCATTTACAATGAGCAGTTCTTC

v_call: TRBV6-5
j_call: TRBJ2-7
clone_size: -
d_call: -
cdr3_aa: CASSFRERTYEQYF
cdr3_nt: TGTGCCAGCAGTTTCCGGGAGAGGACCTACGAGCAGTACTTC

v_call: TRBV4-1
j_call: TRBJ2-6
clone_size: -
d_call: -
cdr3_aa: CASSPRTASGANVLTF
cdr3_nt: TGCGCCAGCAGCCCACGGACGGCTTCTGGGGCCAACGTCCTGACTTTC

v_call: TRBV13
j_call: TRBJ1-6
clone_size: -
d_call: -
cdr3_aa: CASSFLGGADSPLHF
cdr3_nt: TGTGCCAGCAGCTTTCTTGGGGGCGCGGATTCACCCCTCCACTTT

v_call: TRBV29-1
j_call: TRBJ2-7
clone_size: once
d_call: TRBD2
cdr3_aa: CAVGRVSPDYEQYF
cdr3_nt: TGCGCCGTGGGGAGGGTGTCCCCTGACTACGAGCAGTACTTC

v_call: TRBV9
j_call: TRBJ2-1
clone_size: -
d_call: -
cdr3_aa: CASSPPPGYNEQFF
cdr3_nt: TGTGCCAGCAGCCCCCCTCCGGGATACAATGAGCAGTTCTTC

v_call: TRBV29-1
j_call: TRBJ2-2
clone_size: -
d_call: -
cdr3_aa: CSVDSGLTNTGELFF
cdr3_nt: TGCAGCGTTGATTCCGGACTAACGAACACCGGGGAGCTGTTTTTT

v_call: TRBV11-1
j_call: TRBJ2-1
clone_size: -
d_call: TRBD2
cdr3_aa: CASSSPEASGRYNEQFF
cdr3_nt: TGTGCCAGCAGCTCACCCGAGGCCAGCGGGAGATACAATGAGCAGTTCTTC

v_call: TRBV4-1
j_call: TRBJ2-7
clone_size: -
d_call: TRBD2
cdr3_aa: CASSQDPSGRYEQYF
cdr3_nt: TGCGCCAGCAGCCAAGACCCTAGCGGGAGATACGAGCAGTACTTC

v_call: TRBV10-2
j_call: TRBJ1-1
clone_size: -
d_call: -
cdr3_aa: CASSESTRTEAFF
cdr3_nt: TGCGCCAGCAGTGAGTCGACGCGGACTGAAGCTTTCTTT

v_call: TRBV27
j_call: TRBJ2-7
clone_size: -
d_call: -
cdr3_aa: CASSLAGLAYEQYF
cdr3_nt: TGTGCCAGCAGTTTAGCGGGACTCGCCTACGAGCAGTACTTC

v_call: TRBV29-1
j_call: TRBJ2-1
clone_size: -
d_call: TRBD2
cdr3_aa: CSVGSLAGGPNEQFF
cdr3_nt: TGCAGCGTTGGCAGTTTAGCGGGAGGCCCCAATGAGCAGTTCTTC

v_call: TRBV7-9
j_call: TRBJ2-6
clone_size: -
d_call: -
cdr3_aa: CASSPPWGSGANVLTF
cdr3_nt: TGTGCCAGCAGCCCCCCCTGGGGCTCTGGGGCCAACGTCCTGACTTTC

v_call: TRBV6-5
j_call: TRBJ1-1
clone_size: -
d_call: -
cdr3_aa: CASSYGTLTEAFF
cdr3_nt: TGTGCCAGCAGTTACGGGACGCTTACTGAAGCTTTCTTT

v_call: TRBV4-1
j_call: TRBJ2-5
clone_size: -
d_call: -
cdr3_aa: CASSQGDSGTEETQYF
cdr3_nt: TGCGCCAGCAGCCAAGGGGACTCCGGGACGGAGGAGACCCAGTACTTC

v_call: TRBV4-2
j_call: TRBJ2-1
clone_size: once
d_call: -
cdr3_aa: CASAGAPSYNEQFF
cdr3_nt: TGTGCCAGCGCCGGGGCACCGAGCTACAATGAGCAGTTCTTC

v_call: TRBV7-9
j_call: TRBJ1-2
clone_size: once
d_call: TRBD1
cdr3_aa: CASSLVDREEGYTF
cdr3_nt: TGTGCCAGCAGCTTAGTGGACAGGGAGGAGGGCTACACCTTC

v_call: TRBV6-5
j_call: TRBJ2-3
clone_size: -
d_call: -
cdr3_aa: CASSYEGDATDTQYF
cdr3_nt: TGTGCCAGCAGTTACGAGGGGGATGCCACAGATACGCAGTATTTT

v_call: TRBV4-2
j_call: TRBJ2-1
clone_size: once
d_call: TRBD1
cdr3_aa: CASSQYRDRGYNEQFF
cdr3_nt: TGTGCCAGCAGCCAATACCGGGACAGGGGATACAATGAGCAGTTCTTC

v_call: TRBV19
j_call: TRBJ2-3
clone_size: -
d_call: TRBD2
cdr3_aa: CASSMSGRGSDTQYF
cdr3_nt: TGTGCCAGTAGTATGAGCGGGAGGGGCTCAGATACGCAGTATTTT

v_call: TRBV6-6
j_call: TRBJ2-3
clone_size: -
d_call: -
cdr3_aa: CASSYGGGTDTQYF
cdr3_nt: TGTGCCAGCAGTTACGGAGGCGGAACAGATACGCAGTATTTT

v_call: TRBV11-1
j_call: TRBJ2-4
clone_size: few
d_call: -
cdr3_aa: CASSLASRPETNIQYF
cdr3_nt: TGTGCCAGCAGCTTAGCTAGCAGACCTGAGACGAACATTCAGTACTTC

v_call: TRBV27
j_call: TRBJ2-1
clone_size: -
d_call: TRBD2
cdr3_aa: CASSLTSGRARYNEQFF
cdr3_nt: TGTGCCAGCAGCCTCACTAGCGGGAGGGCCCGCTACAATGAGCAGTTCTTC

v_call: TRBV6-6
j_call: TRBJ2-7
clone_size: once
d_call: TRBD1
cdr3_aa: CASSPQTGGSYEQYF
cdr3_nt: TGTGCCAGCAGTCCTCAGACAGGGGGGTCCTACGAGCAGTACTTC

v_call: TRBV9
j_call: TRBJ1-2
clone_size: -
d_call: -
cdr3_aa: CASSVQAGRGYTF
cdr3_nt: TGTGCCAGCAGCGTTCAGGCAGGGCGAGGCTACACCTTC

v_call: TRBV29-1
j_call: TRBJ2-7
clone_size: -
d_call: TRBD2
cdr3_aa: CSVSGEQTYEQYF
cdr3_nt: TGCAGCGTTAGCGGGGAACAGACATACGAGCAGTACTTC

v_call: TRBV14
j_call: TRBJ2-7
clone_size: -
d_call: TRBD1
cdr3_aa: CASSHGTGLYEQYF
cdr3_nt: TGTGCCAGCAGCCACGGGACAGGGCTCTACGAGCAGTACTTC

v_call: TRBV7-9
j_call: TRBJ2-5
clone_size: -
d_call: -
cdr3_aa: CASSLPQETQYF
cdr3_nt: TGTGCCAGCAGCTTACCCCAAGAGACCCAGTACTTC

v_call: TRBV6-1
j_call: TRBJ2-7
clone_size: -
d_call: -
cdr3_aa: CASSGGYEQYF
cdr3_nt: TGTGCCAGCAGTGGAGGGTACGAGCAGTACTTC

v_call: TRBV9
j_call: TRBJ2-1
clone_size: -
d_call: -
cdr3_aa: CASSVGLVEQFF
cdr3_nt: TGTGCCAGCAGCGTAGGACTCGTTGAGCAGTTCTTC

v_call: TRBV5-1
j_call: TRBJ2-7
clone_size: -
d_call: TRBD1
cdr3_aa: CASSLLGTGESYEQYF
cdr3_nt: TGCGCCAGCAGCTTACTAGGGACAGGGGAATCCTACGAGCAGTACTTC

v_call: TRBV6-5
j_call: TRBJ1-1
clone_size: -
d_call: -
cdr3_aa: CASSYSSVTTEAFF
cdr3_nt: TGTGCCAGCAGTTACTCGTCCGTAACCACTGAAGCTTTCTTT

v_call: TRBV7-9
j_call: TRBJ2-7
clone_size: -
d_call: -
cdr3_aa: CASSLLVPEQYF
cdr3_nt: TGTGCCAGCAGCCTACTAGTCCCCGAGCAGTACTTC

v_call: TRBV5-1
j_call: TRBJ2-2
clone_size: -
d_call: -
cdr3_aa: CASSFPRAANTGELFF
cdr3_nt: TGCGCCAGCAGCTTCCCCCGGGCGGCTAACACCGGGGAGCTGTTTTTT